This T cell receptor (beta chain) was recovered during a study of T cells in Graves' hyperthyroidism and ophthalmopathy. Study results and caveats: Most thyroid clonotypes with frequency above 0.001 were detected in blood. Ophthalmopathy and stable hyperthyroidism were told apart by a 13 V-J model.

TCR beta CDR3 regions were amplified from RNA. Carried out on the TCR CDR3, a first-round RT-PCR used the HTBI primer set. TCRdb reprocessed the multiplex PCR reads via MiXCR and lists one record per CDR3 protein. The sample gives roughly 280,000 distinct CDR3 sequences, over 15% of which show up once; about 50% is in the top ten. CDR3 length: 13 amino acids. The V end was cut by 6 bases, the J end by 6 bases, with 12 bases between. This clonotype was recorded a few times. Its antigen is currently unknown. Sequenced sample: blood. The V gene is TRBV12-3 or TRBV12-4, the J gene TRBJ1-5; D is unclear. This TCR derives from a woman aged 60-70 years with Graves' ophthalmopathy. The CDR3 region is CASRKQGSQPQHF. CDR3 DNA sequence: TGTGCCAGCAGAAAACAAGGGAGTCAGCCCCAGCATTTT.